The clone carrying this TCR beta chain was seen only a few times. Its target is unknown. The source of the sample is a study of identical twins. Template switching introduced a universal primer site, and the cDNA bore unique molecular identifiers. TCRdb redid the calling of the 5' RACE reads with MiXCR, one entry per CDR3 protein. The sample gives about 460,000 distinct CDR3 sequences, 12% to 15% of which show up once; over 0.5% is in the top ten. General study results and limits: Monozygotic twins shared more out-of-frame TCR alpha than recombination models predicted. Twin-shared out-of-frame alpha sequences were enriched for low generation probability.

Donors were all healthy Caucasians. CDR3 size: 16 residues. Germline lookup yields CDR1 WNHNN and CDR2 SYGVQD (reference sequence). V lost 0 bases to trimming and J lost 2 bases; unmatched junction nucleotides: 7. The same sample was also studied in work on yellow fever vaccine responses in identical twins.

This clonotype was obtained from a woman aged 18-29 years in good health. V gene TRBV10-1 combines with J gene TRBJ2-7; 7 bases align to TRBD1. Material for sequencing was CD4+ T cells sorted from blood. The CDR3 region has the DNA TGCGCCAGCAGTGAGTCTCTAGGGACAGCCACCTACGAGCAGTACTTC. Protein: CASSESLGTATYEQYF.